This T cell receptor beta chain comes out of a study of T cells in Graves' hyperthyroidism and ophthalmopathy. Study-wide background: Staff took peripheral blood when the initial diagnosis was made, before any treatment began.

Amplification of TCR beta CDR3 regions used RNA as the template. HTBI primers drove first-round RT-PCR of the TCR CDR3. TCRdb reanalysed the multiplex PCR reads using MiXCR and keeps one entry per CDR3 protein. The sample contains approximately 430,000 distinct CDR3 sequences, about 15% of which appear only once. Note on this clonotype: One junction end disagrees with the germline gene, perhaps due to a read error.

CDR3 size: 15 residues. Sequencing was done on a sample of blood. The chain carries TRBV12-3 or TRBV12-4 and TRBJ1-5; D remains ambiguous. The TCR originated in a man aged 18 to 35 with Graves' ophthalmopathy. The DNA of the CDR3 is TGTGCCCGCAGTTCGGAAGCCGGAGTCAATCAGCCCCAGCATTTT. It specifies CARSSEAGVNQPQHF.